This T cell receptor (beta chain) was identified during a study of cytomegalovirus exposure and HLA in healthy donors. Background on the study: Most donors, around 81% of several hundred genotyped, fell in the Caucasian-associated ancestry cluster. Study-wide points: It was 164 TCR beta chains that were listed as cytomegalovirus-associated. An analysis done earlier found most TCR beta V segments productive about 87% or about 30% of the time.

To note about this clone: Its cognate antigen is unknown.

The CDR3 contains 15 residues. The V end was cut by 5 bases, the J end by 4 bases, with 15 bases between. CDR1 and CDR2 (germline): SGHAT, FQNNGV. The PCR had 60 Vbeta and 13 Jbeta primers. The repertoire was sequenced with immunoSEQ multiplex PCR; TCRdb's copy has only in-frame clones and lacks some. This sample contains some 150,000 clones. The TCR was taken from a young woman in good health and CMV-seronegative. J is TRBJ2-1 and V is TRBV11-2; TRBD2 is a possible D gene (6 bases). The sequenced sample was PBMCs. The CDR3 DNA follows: TGTGCCAGCAGCCTGGGACTGAGAGGGTACAATGAGCAGTTCTTC. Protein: CASSLGLRGYNEQFF.